This note documents a single TCR beta chain sequence. Its matching antigen is unknown. The CDR3 length is 17 residues. The germline V gene encodes CDR1 SGHTS and CDR2 YDEGEE. Trimming pared 0 bases from V and 0 bases from J, leaving 13 bases between. TCRdb reanalysed the 5' RACE reads using MiXCR and keeps one entry per CDR3 protein. Seen here are almost 250,000 distinct CDR3 sequences, 15% observed once, and the top ten hold 2% to 2.5%. These data are taken from a study of T-cell memory formation after mild COVID-19. Study observations and caveats: Clones that contracted clustered mainly in CM and EM if CD4+ and in EMRA if CD8+. Pre-infection memory held some responding clones, suggesting pre-existing cross-reactive T cells responded.

The origin of this receptor is an adult woman who had mild COVID-19 (a few samples of this study predate the infection). Cell type and time point are not known. Sequences were obtained from PBMCs or a T cell subset sorted from them (not recorded which). V usage is TRBV5-8 and J usage is TRBJ1-5; D remains ambiguous. This CDR3 is CASSLELARYSNQPQHF. Written as DNA, the CDR3 is TGTGCCAGCAGCTTGGAACTCGCAAGATATAGCAATCAGCCCCAGCATTTT. Complete variable domain (other parts from reference TRBV5-8 and TRBJ1-5): EAGVTQSPTHLIKTRGQQATLRCSPISGHTSVYWYQQALGLGLQFLLWYDEGEERNRGNFPPRFSGRQFPNYSSELNVNALELEDSALYLCASSLELARYSNQPQHFGDGTRLSIL.